Below, 5 T cell receptor beta chains from the same sample are listed, as sequenced in a study of blood T cell repertoires in COVID-19. TCRdb's table, derived via immunoSEQ multiplex PCR, lists solely in-frame clones and lacks some. Of under 450,000 clones listed, around 87% were seen once; the top ten hold 1% to 1.5%. Sample: PBMCs or T cells enriched from blood (not recorded which). All receptors come from a man aged 30 to 45 who had recovered from COVID-19.

The chain links TRBV19 to TRBJ1-5, with D unclear. CDR1 and CDR2 (germline): LNHDA, SQIVND (reference sequence). The CDR3 is 13 residues long. V was clipped by 5 bases and J by 0 bases, with 5 bases between them. In DNA, the CDR3 is TGTGCCAGTAGTTCCTTTAGCAATCAGCCCCAGCATTTT. Its translation: CASSSFSNQPQHF.

This clone was seen a single time. This chain connects TRBV30 to TRBJ2-7, with D perhaps matching TRBD1 (6 bases). This CDR3 region has 13 residues. V dropped 1 base and J dropped 6 bases, with 13 bases sitting between them. Germline CDR1 reads GTSNPN; CDR2 reads SVGIG (reference sequence). The CDR3 loop is CAWSGAGALEQYF. CDR3 nucleotides: TGTGCCTGGAGTGGGGCAGGGGCTCTCGAGCAGTACTTC.

In its sample, this clone was seen a few times. This chain uses TRBV19 with TRBJ2-2, with D tentatively TRBD1 (6 bases). Germline V gene sequence: CDR1 LNHDA, CDR2 SQIVND (reference sequence). V was shortened by 7 bases and J by 6 bases, with 15 bases between the two germline ends. CDR3 size: 14 residues. CDR3 in amino acids: CASKQGAGAGELFF. The CDR3 DNA sequence: TGTGCCAGTAAACAGGGAGCAGGTGCCGGGGAGCTGTTTTTT.

The rearrangement links TRBV7-6 to TRBJ1-4; D possibly corresponds to TRBD1 (5 bases). The germline V gene has CDR1 SGHVS and CDR2 FNYEAQ. This CDR3 contains 16 residues. Trimming took 2 bases from V and 0 from J, leaving 10 bases between them. The CDR3 is CASSLLGTATNEKLFF. The CDR3 nucleotides are TGTGCCAGCAGCTTATTAGGGACTGCAACTAATGAAAAACTGTTTTTT.

The V call is TRBV19, the J call TRBJ1-2; 7 bases are shared with TRBD1. This CDR3 region has 15 residues. After removal of 4 bases from V and 2 bases from J, the junction contained 7 bases not matched to a gene. Germline V lookup: CDR1 LNHDA, CDR2 SQIVND (reference sequence). The CDR3 sequence: CASSKSPTGNYGYTF. The CDR3, as DNA: TGTGCCAGTAGTAAAAGCCCGACAGGGAACTATGGCTACACCTTC.